Listed below are T cell receptor beta chains from one sample, sequenced in a study of T cell changes during pregnancy in multiple sclerosis. Using immunoSEQ multiplex PCR, the repertoire was profiled, and TCRdb retains in-frame clones only, with some absent. The sample yields tens of thousands of clones, around 90% seen once. Sequences were derived from CD4+ T cells from peripheral blood mononuclear cells, sampled in the second trimester of pregnancy. These receptors were collected from a female donor with multiple sclerosis, enrolled in a pregnancy study. The conserved cysteine and the conserved F or W are not part of the CDR3 here.

J gene: TRBJ2-1; V gene: TRBV11-3; CDR3 protein: ASSLVAGTGRREQF
J gene: TRBJ2-7; V gene: TRBV7-2; CDR3 protein: ASSLEAGFSYEQY
J gene: TRBJ2-1; V gene: TRBV19; CDR3 protein: ASRAGVGVYNEQF
J gene: TRBJ2-1; V gene: TRBV7-3; CDR3 protein: ASSPTSGRAGEQF
J gene: TRBJ2-3; V gene: TRBV11-2; CDR3 protein: ASSLDPSTDTQY
J gene: TRBJ2-4; V gene: TRBV6-1; CDR3 protein: ASSEDRGKNIQY
J gene: TRBJ1-2; V gene: TRBV4-2; CDR3 protein: ASSQPQGRAGGYT
J gene: TRBJ1-4; V gene: TRBV5-8; CDR3 protein: ASSGRTGVGEKLF
J gene: TRBJ2-7; V gene: TRBV27; CDR3 protein: ASSDRRGEQY
J gene: TRBJ1-4; V gene: TRBV10-3; CDR3 protein: AISESGGEKLF
J gene: TRBJ2-1; V gene: TRBV19; CDR3 protein: ASSMYQGFEQF
J gene: TRBJ2-1; V gene: TRBV5-1; CDR3 protein: ASGLAGPRNNEQF
J gene: TRBJ1-1; V gene: TRBV5-1; CDR3 protein: ASSSTGTPSAF
J gene: TRBJ2-1; V gene: TRBV19; CDR3 protein: ASSMVGGRNEQF
J gene: TRBJ2-6; V gene: TRBV28; CDR3 protein: AARKQGLSGANVLT
J gene: TRBJ1-1; V gene: TRBV29-1; CDR3 protein: SVGTDTEAF
J gene: TRBJ1-2; V gene: TRBV27; CDR3 protein: ASSSSYGDSGYT
J gene: TRBJ1-1; V gene: TRBV29-1; CDR3 protein: SAVTVVNTEAF
J gene: TRBJ2-7; V gene: TRBV15; CDR3 protein: ATSRAGLAGGHEQY
J gene: TRBJ2-1; V gene: TRBV14; CDR3 protein: ASSQLFGLGRQF
J gene: TRBJ2-1; V gene: TRBV7-2; CDR3 protein: ASSTTSGSYREQF
J gene: TRBJ2-7; V gene: TRBV10-1; CDR3 protein: ASSTQFLAGTPHYEQY
J gene: TRBJ2-1; V gene: TRBV7-6; CDR3 protein: ASSLAGVSYNEQF
J gene: TRBJ2-5; V gene: TRBV30; CDR3 protein: AWSLGGGSGETQY
J gene: TRBJ1-2; V gene: TRBV7-2; CDR3 protein: ASSFTGSYGYT
J gene: TRBJ2-7; V gene: TRBV15; CDR3 protein: ATSRDLDSTYEQY
J gene: TRBJ2-7; V gene: TRBV6-6; CDR3 protein: ASSNGREQY
J gene: TRBJ1-1; V gene: TRBV4-2; CDR3 protein: ASSQGTDLNTEAF
J gene: TRBJ1-1; V gene: TRBV13; CDR3 protein: ASSGPDRASPIAF
J gene: TRBJ1-4; V gene: TRBV20-1; CDR3 protein: SATLNEKLF
J gene: TRBJ2-3; V gene: TRBV5-5; CDR3 protein: ASSLGRLAGLTDTQY
J gene: TRBJ1-5; V gene: TRBV6-1; CDR3 protein: ASSEQGSSNQPQH
J gene: TRBJ1-2; V gene: TRBV6-5; CDR3 protein: ASSYSGQYYGYT
J gene: TRBJ1-3; V gene: TRBV6-6; CDR3 protein: ASREQLSGNTIY
J gene: TRBJ1-2; V gene: TRBV30; CDR3 protein: AWGTGVNYGYT
J gene: TRBJ2-5; V gene: TRBV19; CDR3 protein: ASSAGQGETQY
J gene: TRBJ2-2; V gene: TRBV10-3; CDR3 protein: AISGTGGGSGELF
J gene: TRBJ2-7; V gene: TRBV2; CDR3 protein: ASSKTGTGSYEQY
J gene: TRBJ1-1; V gene: TRBV11-1; CDR3 protein: ASSLYQGIDAF
J gene: TRBJ2-3; V gene: TRBV23-1; CDR3 protein: ASKYPRAGLTDTQY
J gene: TRBJ2-3; V gene: TRBV11-2; CDR3 protein: ASSLDGSTGTDTQY
J gene: TRBJ2-3; V gene: TRBV30; CDR3 protein: AWSIGEHTDTQY
J gene: TRBJ2-2; V gene: TRBV7-3; CDR3 protein: ASSPFGVGGLNTGELF
J gene: TRBJ1-2; V gene: TRBV28; CDR3 protein: ASSLVKGAPSYGYT
J gene: TRBJ2-2; V gene: TRBV27; CDR3 protein: ASSLSWGRATGELF
J gene: TRBJ1-4; V gene: TRBV18; CDR3 protein: ASSLAQGATNEKLF
J gene: TRBJ1-5; V gene: TRBV6-5; CDR3 protein: ASRPDTYNQPQH
J gene: TRBJ2-4; V gene: TRBV7-2; CDR3 protein: ASSFRGEDIQY
J gene: TRBJ2-2; V gene: TRBV7-9; CDR3 protein: ASSLSFAGVAGELF
J gene: TRBJ1-1; V gene: TRBV5-6; CDR3 protein: ASSLGRGANTEAF
J gene: TRBJ2-1; V gene: TRBV11-3; CDR3 protein: ASSLVGTSGSANEQF
J gene: TRBJ2-3; V gene: TRBV4-2; CDR3 protein: ASSQDPNSGLTDTQY
J gene: TRBJ1-1; V gene: TRBV28; CDR3 protein: ASSQSGQNTEAF
J gene: TRBJ1-4; V gene: TRBV7-6; CDR3 protein: ASSSNSPPEKLF
J gene: TRBJ2-5; V gene: TRBV29-1; CDR3 protein: SVEDSRHQETQY
J gene: TRBJ1-4; V gene: TRBV4-2; CDR3 protein: ASSQDTTGAAVDEKLF
J gene: TRBJ1-1; V gene: TRBV5-5; CDR3 protein: ASSYLVANTEAF